This T cell receptor beta chain comes out of a study of cytomegalovirus exposure and HLA in healthy donors. Germline loops: CDR1 MNHEY, CDR2 SVGAGI. V gave up 6 bases and J gave up 4 bases; unmatched junction bases: 6. This CDR3 region has 15 residues. Amplification used 60 Vbeta primers and 13 Jbeta primers. Assay: immunoSEQ multiplex PCR; the TCRdb copy retains only in-frame clones and omits some. The repertoire has about 76,000 clones, about 70% of them found once; the top ten carry about 12%. Whole-study findings and limits: Some V segments (TRBV6-2 and TRBV6-3 among them) were excluded as indistinguishable. Diagnosis of cytomegalovirus status made by the classifier reportedly showed high specificity and sensitivity.

About this clone itself: Its antigen is unknown.

This TCR was sampled from a male donor in good health and CMV-seropositive. J is TRBJ2-2 and V is TRBV6-5, with 9 bases aligning to TRBD1. The material sequenced was PBMCs. CDR3 amino acids: CASRPQGATTGELFF. DNA of the CDR3: TGTGCCAGCAGACCACAGGGGGCGACCACCGGGGAGCTGTTTTTT.